This T cell receptor (beta chain) was obtained from a study of T cell responses to AZD1222 COVID-19 vaccine. Background on the study: Timing groups of about 4 and about 12 weeks for second doses were pooled. Study-level results: Among AZD1222 vaccinees, only six or seven were seropositive at baseline. Among vaccine-associated CD4 TCRs, coverage spanned spike, with dominance at 160-218 and 743-854. The donor cohort was predominantly white British with a female majority, and clonal diversity may have been underestimated.

The germline V gene encodes CDR1 GTSNPN and CDR2 SVGIG (reference sequence). This CDR3 region has 14 residues. With 0 bases clipped from V and 4 bases from J, the junction kept 3 bases outside the gene matches. Comment on this clone: What it binds is not known.

The data were produced by immunoSEQ multiplex PCR, yet TCRdb's version contains in-frame clones alone and is incomplete. The sample lists around 200,000 clones, 80% to 90% occurring once. The chain links TRBV30 to TRBJ1-5; 7 bases are shared with TRBD1. The clonotype originates from an adult in good health. The sequencing used peripheral blood, collected on day 0 of AZD1222 vaccination. CDR3 DNA sequence: TGTGCCTGGAGTGTGGGACAGCTTAATCAGCCCCAGCATTTT. Protein: CAWSVGQLNQPQHF. The full variable domain, in which reference TRBV30 and TRBJ1-5 provide the parts outside the CDR3, is SQTIHQWPATLVQPVGSPLSLECTVEGTSNPNLYWYRQAAGRGLQLLFYSVGIGQISSEVPQNLSASRPQDRQFILSSKKLLLSDSGFYLCAWSVGQLNQPQHFGDGTRLSIL.